This TCR beta chain was recovered during a study of blood T cell repertoires in COVID-19 (dated by TCRdb to 2018 to 2020). Describing the broader study: Samples covering the acute and convalescent phases of COVID-19 were provided by collaborators in the United States, Italy and Spain. A freely available public database, intended as a resource for researchers studying the immune response to SARS-CoV-2, is where the repertoires were released. The dataset comprised deeply sampled blood TCRbeta repertoires from subjects exposed to, actively infected with, or recovered from COVID-19. Where available, HLA class I and class II types were obtained from metadata supplied by the sample provider rather than from assay-based typing. Samples were obtained from the ongoing ImmuneRACE study (first 160 participants) and from about 1,300 subjects provided by 6 global collaborators. The prospective study material was composed of cDNA or gDNA derived from T cells, B-cell-depleted T cells, or PBMCs. Sample metadata almost always included a de-identified subject ID, COVID-19 status, age in years and sex. What the authors observed across the whole study: The amount of clinical and demographic metadata varied by source and participant and was provided uncurated.

TCRbeta CDR3 regions were amplified from genomic DNA using the immunoSEQ Assay, a bias-controlled multiplex PCR. The source study handled its data this way. The number of nucleated cells in each sample was estimated by amplification of reference gene primers within the assay. To quantify the absolute abundance of each unique TCRbeta CDR3 rearrangement, sequence reads were collapsed and filtered. For each sample, productive Simpson clonality was calculated as the square root of Simpson's diversity index over productive rearrangements. TCRdb carries this immuneACCESS record with in-frame sequences only. Its versions omit some clonotypes, under half of them owing to an unresolved V gene in the studies checked, with the rest unexplained. That table furnishes V, J and clone size, whereas the DNA furnished D and trimming. The sample data list about 190,000 clones, and 89% of these were observed just once. The top ten constitute approximately 6.7% of the sample.

Turning to this clone: It lacks a known antigen. Base qualities are missing; no much larger clone stands one base away.

Collaborating institutions collected whole blood in K2EDTA tubes following their own protocols. For TCRbeta analysis, collaborator samples were shipped as frozen whole blood, as isolated PBMCs, or as DNA extracted from either sample type. The source material was peripheral blood. This clonotype was sampled from a man aged 35 to 55 with acute or convalescent COVID-19.

The DNA sequence is given as TGTGCCACCAGCAGAGTACCCCGGGACAGGGACGCAGATACGCAGTATTTT. Its product reads: CATSRVPRDRDADTQYF. The chain is made from TRBV15 and TRBJ2-3; a stretch of 9 junction bases matches TRBD1. Germline trimming: 1 base from V, 4 bases from J; junction bases outside gene matches: 9. The germline V gene (reference sequence) gives CDR1 as LNHNV and CDR2 as YYDKDF. There are 17 amino acids in the CDR3, from cysteine to phenylalanine inclusive. Only the CDR3 DNA stays, 51 bases, in frame from base 1.